The rows below give T cell receptor beta chains drawn from one sample of a study of T cell repertoires in cytomegalovirus infection. Using its own MiXCR run on the reads, TCRdb lists one record per CDR3 protein. The sample contains 200,000 to 250,000 distinct CDR3 sequences, 22% of which appear only once. Sample: CD8+ T cells from PBMCs. The source of these receptors is a human donor in good health (CMV status not recorded). Some clones in this sample may be carry-over from other donors' samples. CDR3s include the opening cysteine and the closing phenylalanine or tryptophan. A D gene is named only where the DNA matches it firmly. Rows give clone size only sometimes, using once, few, many, or a class for an expanded clone.

D | J | size | V | CDR3 | DNA
TRBD1 | TRBJ2-1 | few | TRBV28 | CASLPGDRAYNEQFF | TGTGCCAGCTTACCCGGGGACAGGGCTTACAATGAGCAGTTCTTC
. | TRBJ1-3 | . | TRBV20-1 | CSARDIRLGNTIYF | TGCAGTGCTAGAGATATAAGACTCGGAAACACCATATATTTT
. | TRBJ2-5 | many | TRBV10-2 | CASSEGETQYF | TGCGCCAGCAGTGAGGGAGAGACCCAGTACTTC
TRBD2 | TRBJ2-7 | few | TRBV6-2/TRBV6-3 | CASSLSGGITYEQYF | TGTGCCAGCAGTCTTAGCGGGGGCATAACCTACGAGCAGTACTTC
. | TRBJ2-3 | many | TRBV19 | CASSIQGSTDTQYF | TGTGCCAGTAGTATCCAGGGGAGCACAGATACGCAGTATTTT
. | TRBJ1-1 | . | TRBV27 | CASSLWGGNTEAFF | TGTGCCAGCAGTTTATGGGGGGGGAACACTGAAGCTTTCTTT
. | TRBJ1-5 | few | TRBV4-2 | CASSQGEMYSNQPQHF | TGTGCCAGCAGCCAAGGGGAGATGTATAGCAATCAGCCCCAGCATTTT
. | TRBJ2-4 | few | TRBV2 | CASRAEGIQYF | TGTGCCAGCAGGGCGGAGGGCATTCAGTACTTC
TRBD2 | TRBJ2-1 | . | TRBV6-6 | CASIPAGGPGNEQFF | TGTGCCAGCATACCAGCGGGGGGGCCTGGCAATGAGCAGTTCTTC
TRBD2 | TRBJ2-1 | . | TRBV10-3 | CAISPLAGGRDEQFF | TGTGCCATCAGCCCACTAGCGGGGGGCAGGGATGAGCAGTTCTTC
. | TRBJ2-5 | many | TRBV7-6 | CASTESLGGSETQYF | TGTGCCAGCACCGAAAGCCTTGGGGGATCAGAGACCCAGTACTTC
. | TRBJ2-5 | . | TRBV7-3 | CASSLGYRGQETQYF | TGTGCCAGCAGCTTAGGGTACCGGGGCCAAGAGACCCAGTACTTC
. | TRBJ2-5 | . | TRBV15 | CATSSTGPETQYF | TGTGCCACCAGCAGCACAGGGCCAGAGACCCAGTACTTC
TRBD1 | TRBJ2-2 | once | TRBV18 | CASSPFDRGLTGELFF | TGTGCCAGCTCACCATTCGACAGGGGGCTTACCGGGGAGCTGTTTTTT
TRBD1 | TRBJ1-1 | few | TRBV27 | CASSYGTGGNTEAFF | TGTGCCAGCAGTTACGGGACAGGGGGGAACACTGAAGCTTTCTTT
TRBD2 | TRBJ2-3 | . | TRBV20-1 | CSARGRAGADTQYF | TGCAGTGCTAGAGGGAGAGCGGGGGCAGATACGCAGTATTTT
. | TRBJ1-1 | few | TRBV6-5 | CASSYVFAGMAEAFF | TGTGCCAGCAGTTACGTATTTGCAGGGATGGCTGAAGCTTTCTTT
TRBD2 | TRBJ2-5 | few | TRBV6-5 | CASSYERGAEETQYF | TGTGCCAGCAGTTACGAGCGGGGGGCGGAGGAGACCCAGTACTTC
. | TRBJ2-1 | . | TRBV30 | CAWSEGGPPGDEQFF | TGTGCCTGGAGTGAAGGTGGACCGCCTGGGGATGAGCAGTTCTTC
. | TRBJ2-1 | many | TRBV7-9 | CASSQQGLMFF | TGTGCCAGCAGCCAACAGGGACTCATGTTCTTC
TRBD1 | TRBJ2-1 | few | TRBV7-4 | CASSPPAGTGLMDEQFF | TGTGCCAGCAGCCCCCCGGCCGGGACAGGGTTGATGGATGAGCAGTTCTTC
. | TRBJ1-2 | few | TRBV7-9 | CASSLELLRYGYTF | TGTGCCAGCAGCTTAGAACTACTACGCTATGGCTACACCTTC
. | TRBJ2-5 | . | TRBV20-1 | CSASGPTSQETQYF | TGCAGTGCTTCCGGGCCCACATCTCAAGAGACCCAGTACTTC
TRBD2 | TRBJ2-3 | few | TRBV19 | CASSRGTSGLSTDTQYF | TGTGCCAGTAGTCGCGGGACTAGCGGGTTATCCACAGATACGCAGTATTTT
TRBD2 | TRBJ2-7 | few | TRBV7-9 | CASSSPSGVSYEQYF | TGTGCCAGCAGCTCTCCTAGCGGGGTCTCCTACGAGCAGTACTTC
TRBD1 | TRBJ2-2 | . | TRBV24-1 | CATRIILRDRTRLNTGELFF | TGTGCCACCAGAATCATTCTCCGGGACAGAACCCGATTGAACACCGGGGAGCTGTTTTTT
. | TRBJ1-1 | few | TRBV27 | CASSPTGPNTEAFF | TGTGCCAGCAGCCCGACAGGACCGAACACTGAAGCTTTCTTT
. | TRBJ2-3 | many | TRBV12-3/TRBV12-4 | CASSLPGSADTQYF | TGTGCCAGCAGTCTGCCGGGGTCGGCAGATACGCAGTATTTT
TRBD1 | TRBJ1-1 | once | TRBV19 | CASRSFGGTGGTEAFF | TGTGCCAGTAGATCATTTGGAGGGACAGGGGGCACTGAAGCTTTCTTT
TRBD1 | TRBJ1-5 | . | TRBV29-1 | CSVEEEGGRGNQPQHF | TGCAGCGTTGAAGAAGAAGGGGGCAGGGGCAATCAGCCCCAGCATTTT
. | TRBJ2-7 | . | TRBV5-1 | CASSLSTGLSYEQYF | TGCGCCAGCAGCTTATCGACGGGCCTCTCCTACGAGCAGTACTTC
. | TRBJ1-5 | few | TRBV6-6 | CASSSGSGGNQPQHF | TGTGCCAGCAGTTCAGGGTCTGGGGGCAATCAGCCCCAGCATTTT
. | TRBJ2-1 | . | TRBV5-3 | CASSLADIGEYNEQFF | TGTGCCAGCAGCTTGGCTGACATTGGGGAATACAATGAGCAGTTCTTC